Included here is one T cell receptor beta chain sequence, with context. The table came from immunoSEQ multiplex PCR; TCRdb's copy has only in-frame clones and leaves some out. This table holds 80,000 to 100,000 clones, around 96% found once. The data stem from a study of technical replicates of blood from several donors. The J segment lost 2 bases and the V segment lost 1 base, leaving 1 base of the junction unmatched. The CDR3 length is 14 residues. Germline loops: CDR1 SEHNR, CDR2 FQNEAQ (reference sequence). The clonotype was recovered from a human donor in good health. The chain has TRBV7-9 and TRBJ1-2; 7 bases agree with TRBD1. The material sequenced was T cells isolated from PBMCs. CDR3 sequence: CASSLGGQNYGYTF. Written as DNA, the CDR3 is TGTGCCAGCAGCTTAGGGGGACAGAACTATGGCTACACCTTC. The full variable domain, completed using reference TRBV7-9 and TRBJ1-2, is DTGVSQNPRHKITKRGQNVTFRCDPISEHNRLYWYRQTLGQGPEFLTYFQNEAQLEKSRLLSDRFSAERPKGSFSTLEIQRTEQGDSAMYLCASSLGGQNYGYTFGSGTRLTVV.